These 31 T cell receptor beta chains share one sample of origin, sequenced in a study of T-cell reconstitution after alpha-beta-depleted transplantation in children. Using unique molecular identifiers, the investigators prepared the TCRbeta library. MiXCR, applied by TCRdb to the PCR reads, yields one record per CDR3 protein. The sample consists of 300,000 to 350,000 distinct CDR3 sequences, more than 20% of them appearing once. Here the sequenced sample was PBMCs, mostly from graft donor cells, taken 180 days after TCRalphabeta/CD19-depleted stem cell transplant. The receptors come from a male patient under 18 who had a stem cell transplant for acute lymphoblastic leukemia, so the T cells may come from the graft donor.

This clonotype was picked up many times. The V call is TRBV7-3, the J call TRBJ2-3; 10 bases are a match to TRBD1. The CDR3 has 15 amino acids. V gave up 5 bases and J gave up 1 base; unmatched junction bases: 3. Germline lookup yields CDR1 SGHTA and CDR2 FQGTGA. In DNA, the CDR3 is TGTGCCAGCAGCCTCGGACAGGGGGGCACAGATACGCAGTATTTT. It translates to CASSLGQGGTDTQYF.

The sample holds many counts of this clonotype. CDR3 residues: CASSLGQGLDTQYF. CDR3 sequence (DNA): TGCGCCAGCAGCTTGGGACAGGGTTTAGATACGCAGTATTTT. V gene TRBV5-1 combines with J gene TRBJ2-3; 7 bases are shared with TRBD1. V lost 0 bases to trimming and J lost 5 bases; unmatched junction nucleotides: 3. The CDR3 consists of 14 residues. In germline, CDR1 is SGHRS, CDR2 YFSETQ.

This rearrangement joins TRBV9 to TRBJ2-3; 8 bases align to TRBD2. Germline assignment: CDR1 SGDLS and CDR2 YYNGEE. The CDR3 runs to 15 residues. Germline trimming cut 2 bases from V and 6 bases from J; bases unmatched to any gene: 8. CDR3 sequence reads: CASSVRGTSFDTQYF. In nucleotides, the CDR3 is TGTGCCAGCAGCGTCCGTGGGACTAGTTTTGATACGCAGTATTTT. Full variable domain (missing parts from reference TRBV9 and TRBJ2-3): DSGVTQTPKHLITATGQRVTLRCSPRSGDLSVYWYQQSLDQGLQFLIQYYNGEERAKGNILERFSAQQFPDLHSELNLSSLELGDSALYFCASSVRGTSFDTQYFGPGTRLTVL.

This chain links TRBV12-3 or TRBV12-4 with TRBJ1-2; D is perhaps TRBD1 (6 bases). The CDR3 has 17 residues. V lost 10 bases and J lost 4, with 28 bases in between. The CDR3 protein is CATKPGVVGIKTYGYTF. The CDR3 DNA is TGTGCCACTAAACCAGGGGTCGTAGGCATAAAAACCTATGGCTACACCTTC.

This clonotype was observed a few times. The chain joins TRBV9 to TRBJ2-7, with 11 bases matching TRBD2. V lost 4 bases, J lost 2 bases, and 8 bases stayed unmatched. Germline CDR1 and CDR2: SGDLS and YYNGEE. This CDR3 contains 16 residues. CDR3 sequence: CASSPPGLAVPYEQYF. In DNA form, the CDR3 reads TGTGCCAGCAGCCCTCCGGGACTAGCGGTCCCCTACGAGCAGTACTTC.

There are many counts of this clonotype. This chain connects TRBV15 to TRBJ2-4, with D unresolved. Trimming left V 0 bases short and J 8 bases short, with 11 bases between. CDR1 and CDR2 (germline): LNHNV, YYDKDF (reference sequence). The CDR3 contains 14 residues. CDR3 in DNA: TGTGCCACCAGCAGAGATAACAATAGGGACATTCAGTACTTC. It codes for CATSRDNNRDIQYF.

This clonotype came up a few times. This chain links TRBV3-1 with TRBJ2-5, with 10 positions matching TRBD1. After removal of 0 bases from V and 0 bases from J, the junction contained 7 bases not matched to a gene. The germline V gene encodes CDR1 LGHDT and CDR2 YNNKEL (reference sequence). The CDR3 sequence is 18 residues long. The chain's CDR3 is CASSQEPTGTGDQETQYF. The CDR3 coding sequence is TGTGCCAGCAGCCAAGAACCCACCGGGACAGGGGACCAAGAGACCCAGTACTTC.

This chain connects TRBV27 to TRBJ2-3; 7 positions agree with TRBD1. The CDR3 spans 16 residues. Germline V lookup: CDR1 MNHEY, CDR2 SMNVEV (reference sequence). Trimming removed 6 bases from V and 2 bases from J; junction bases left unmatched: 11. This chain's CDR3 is CASRVYRGIATDTQYF. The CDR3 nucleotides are TGTGCCAGCAGAGTTTACAGGGGCATAGCCACAGATACGCAGTATTTT.

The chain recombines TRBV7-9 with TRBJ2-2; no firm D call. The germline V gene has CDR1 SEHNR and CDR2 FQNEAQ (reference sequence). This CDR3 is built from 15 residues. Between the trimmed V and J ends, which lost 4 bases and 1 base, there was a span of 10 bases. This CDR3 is CASSYGLVNTGELFF. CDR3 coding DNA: TGTGCCAGCAGCTACGGATTGGTGAACACCGGGGAGCTGTTTTTT.

CDR3 nucleotide sequence: TGTGCCAGCAGCCCTAGACAGGGGATCACAGATACGCAGTATTTT. Translation gives CASSPRQGITDTQYF. V gene TRBV9 combines with J gene TRBJ2-3; 8 nucleotides line up with TRBD1. The V segment lost 4 bases and the J segment 2 bases; nucleotides outside the gene matches: 6. Germline CDR1 SGDLS, CDR2 YYNGEE. The CDR3 sequence is 15 residues long.

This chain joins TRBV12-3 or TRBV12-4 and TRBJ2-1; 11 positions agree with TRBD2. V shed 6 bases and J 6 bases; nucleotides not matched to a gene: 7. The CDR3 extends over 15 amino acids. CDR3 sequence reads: CASSRGTSGGNEQFF. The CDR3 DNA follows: TGTGCCAGCAGCAGAGGGACTAGCGGAGGCAATGAGCAGTTCTTC.

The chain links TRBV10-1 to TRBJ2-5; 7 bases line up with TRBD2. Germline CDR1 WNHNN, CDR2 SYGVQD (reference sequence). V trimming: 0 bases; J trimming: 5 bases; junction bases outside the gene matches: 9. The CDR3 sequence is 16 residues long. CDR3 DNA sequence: TGCGCCAGCAGTGAGTCCCCCCTTACTAGCGTGGAGACCCAGTACTTC. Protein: CASSESPLTSVETQYF.

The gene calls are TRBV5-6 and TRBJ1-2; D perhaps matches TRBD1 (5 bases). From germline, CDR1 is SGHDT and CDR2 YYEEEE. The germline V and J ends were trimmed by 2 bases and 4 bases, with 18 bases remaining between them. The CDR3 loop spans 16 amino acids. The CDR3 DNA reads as TGTGCCAGCAGCTTAGCCGGGGCAGGAAGGAGCTATGGCTACACCTTC. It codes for CASSLAGAGRSYGYTF. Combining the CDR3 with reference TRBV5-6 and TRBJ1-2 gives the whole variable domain DAGVTQSPTHLIKTRGQQVTLRCSPKSGHDTVSWYQQALGQGPQFIFQYYEEEERQRGNFPDRFSGHQFPNYSSELNVNALLLGDSALYLCASSLAGAGRSYGYTFGSGTRLTVV.

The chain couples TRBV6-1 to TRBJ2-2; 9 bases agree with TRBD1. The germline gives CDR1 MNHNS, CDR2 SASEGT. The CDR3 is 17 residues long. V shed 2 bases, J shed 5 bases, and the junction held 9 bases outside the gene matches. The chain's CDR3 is CASSEYPGTGRTGELFF. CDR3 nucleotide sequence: TGTGCCAGCAGTGAATATCCGGGGACAGGGAGGACCGGGGAGCTGTTTTTT.

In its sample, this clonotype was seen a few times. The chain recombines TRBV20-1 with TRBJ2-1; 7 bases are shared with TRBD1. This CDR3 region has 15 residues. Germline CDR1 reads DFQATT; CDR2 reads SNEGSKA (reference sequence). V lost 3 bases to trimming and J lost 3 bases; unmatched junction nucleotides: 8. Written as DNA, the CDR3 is TGCAGTGCTAGTTCGAGGGACAGTCACTACAATGAGCAGTTCTTC. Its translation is CSASSRDSHYNEQFF.

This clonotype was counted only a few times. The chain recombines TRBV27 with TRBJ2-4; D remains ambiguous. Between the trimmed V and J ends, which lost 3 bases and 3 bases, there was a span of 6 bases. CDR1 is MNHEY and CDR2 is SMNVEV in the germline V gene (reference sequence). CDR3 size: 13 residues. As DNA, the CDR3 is TGTGCCAGCAGTTTGCCGGGCAAAAACATTCAGTACTTC. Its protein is CASSLPGKNIQYF.

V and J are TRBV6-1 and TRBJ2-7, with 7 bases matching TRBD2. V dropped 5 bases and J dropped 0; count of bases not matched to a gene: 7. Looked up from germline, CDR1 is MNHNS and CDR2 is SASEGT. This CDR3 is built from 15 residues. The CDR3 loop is CASSQSGVSSYEQYF. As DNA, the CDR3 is TGTGCCAGCAGTCAAAGCGGGGTAAGCTCCTACGAGCAGTACTTC.

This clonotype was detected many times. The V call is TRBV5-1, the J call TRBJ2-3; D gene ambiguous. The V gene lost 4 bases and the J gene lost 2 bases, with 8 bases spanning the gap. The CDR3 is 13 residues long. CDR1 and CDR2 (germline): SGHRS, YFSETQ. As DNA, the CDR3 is TGCGCCAGCAGCCTGCCCCCCACAGATACGCAGTATTTT. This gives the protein CASSLPPTDTQYF.

In DNA form, the CDR3 reads TGTGCCAGCAGCCCCCAGGGTGGGGGGCTATACAATGAGCAGTTCTTC. Amino acids: CASSPQGGGLYNEQFF. The chain is built from TRBV7-6 and TRBJ2-1, with D tentatively TRBD1 or TRBD2 (6 bases each). V was pared by 5 bases and J by 4 bases, with 18 bases between. In germline, CDR1 is SGHVS, CDR2 FNYEAQ. The CDR3 totals 16 residues. Full variable domain (rest looked up from reference TRBV7-6 and TRBJ2-1): GAGVSQSPRYKVTKRGQDVALRCDPISGHVSLYWYRQALGQGPEFLTYFNYEAQQDKSGLPNDRFSAERPEGSISTLTIQRTEQRDSAMYRCASSPQGGGLYNEQFFGPGTRLTVL.

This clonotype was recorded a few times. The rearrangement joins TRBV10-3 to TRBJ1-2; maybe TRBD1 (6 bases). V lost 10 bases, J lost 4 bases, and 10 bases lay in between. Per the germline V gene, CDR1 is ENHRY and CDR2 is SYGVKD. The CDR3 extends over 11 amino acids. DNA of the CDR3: TGTGCCACCGGGACAACCTATGGCTACACCTTC. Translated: CATGTTYGYTF.

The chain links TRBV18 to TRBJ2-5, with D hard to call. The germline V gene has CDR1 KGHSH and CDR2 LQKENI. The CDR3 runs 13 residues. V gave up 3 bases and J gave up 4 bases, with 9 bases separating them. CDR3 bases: TGTGCCAGCTCACCTACTACCCCAGAGACCCAGTACTTC. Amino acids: CASSPTTPETQYF.

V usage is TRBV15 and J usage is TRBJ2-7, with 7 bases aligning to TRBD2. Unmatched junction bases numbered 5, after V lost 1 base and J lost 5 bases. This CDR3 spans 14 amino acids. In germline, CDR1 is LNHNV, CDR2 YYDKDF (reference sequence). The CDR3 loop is CATSRAAGWNEQYF. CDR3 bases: TGTGCCACCAGCAGAGCAGCGGGATGGAACGAGCAGTACTTC.

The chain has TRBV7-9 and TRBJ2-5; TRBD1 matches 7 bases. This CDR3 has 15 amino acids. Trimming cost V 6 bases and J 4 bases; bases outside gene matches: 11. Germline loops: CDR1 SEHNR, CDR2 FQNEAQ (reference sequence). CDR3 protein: CASSPTGAGGETQYF. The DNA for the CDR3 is TGTGCCAGCAGTCCCACCGGGGCAGGGGGAGAGACCCAGTACTTC.

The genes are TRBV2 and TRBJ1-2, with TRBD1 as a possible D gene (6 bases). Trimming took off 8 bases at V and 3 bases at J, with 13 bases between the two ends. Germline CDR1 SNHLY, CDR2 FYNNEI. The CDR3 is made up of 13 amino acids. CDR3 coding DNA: TGTGCCAGCTCCATACAGGGCTACTATGGCTACACCTTC. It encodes CASSIQGYYGYTF. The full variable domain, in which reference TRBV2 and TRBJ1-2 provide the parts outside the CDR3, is EPEVTQTPSHQVTQMGQEVILRCVPISNHLYFYWYRQILGQKVEFLVSFYNNEISEKSEIFDDQFSVERPDGSNFTLKIRSTKLEDSAMYFCASSIQGYYGYTFGSGTRLTVV.

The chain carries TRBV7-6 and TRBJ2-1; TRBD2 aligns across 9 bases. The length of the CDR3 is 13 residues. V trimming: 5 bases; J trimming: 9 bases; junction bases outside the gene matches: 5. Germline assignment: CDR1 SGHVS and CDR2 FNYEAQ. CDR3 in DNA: TGTGCCAGCAGCCATGGACTAGCGACTGAGCAGTTCTTC. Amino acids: CASSHGLATEQFF.

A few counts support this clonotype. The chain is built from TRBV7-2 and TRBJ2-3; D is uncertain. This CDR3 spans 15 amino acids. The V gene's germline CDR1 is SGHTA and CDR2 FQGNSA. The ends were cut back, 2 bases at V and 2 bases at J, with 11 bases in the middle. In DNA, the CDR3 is TGTGCCAGCAGCTTATTAACTACCCCCACAGATACGCAGTATTTT. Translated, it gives CASSLLTTPTDTQYF.

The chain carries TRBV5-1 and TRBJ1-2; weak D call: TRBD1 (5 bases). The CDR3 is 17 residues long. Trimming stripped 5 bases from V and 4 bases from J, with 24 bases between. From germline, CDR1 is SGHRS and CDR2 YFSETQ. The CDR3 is CASSPTGIEIFFYGYTF. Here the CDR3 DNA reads TGCGCCAGCAGTCCCACAGGAATAGAGATCTTTTTCTATGGCTACACCTTC.

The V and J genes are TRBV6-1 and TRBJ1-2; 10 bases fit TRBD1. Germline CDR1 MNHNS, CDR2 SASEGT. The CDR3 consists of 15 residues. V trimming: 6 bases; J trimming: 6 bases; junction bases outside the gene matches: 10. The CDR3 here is CASRHGDRGLHGYTF. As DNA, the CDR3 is TGTGCCAGCAGACACGGGGACAGGGGCCTCCATGGCTACACCTTC.

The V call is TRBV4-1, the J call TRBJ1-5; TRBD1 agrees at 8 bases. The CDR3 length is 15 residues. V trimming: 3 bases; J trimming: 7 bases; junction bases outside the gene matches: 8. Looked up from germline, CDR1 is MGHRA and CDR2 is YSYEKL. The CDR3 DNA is TGCGCCAGCAGCCATCTCGACAGGGGAGGACAGCCCCAGCATTTT. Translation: CASSHLDRGGQPQHF.

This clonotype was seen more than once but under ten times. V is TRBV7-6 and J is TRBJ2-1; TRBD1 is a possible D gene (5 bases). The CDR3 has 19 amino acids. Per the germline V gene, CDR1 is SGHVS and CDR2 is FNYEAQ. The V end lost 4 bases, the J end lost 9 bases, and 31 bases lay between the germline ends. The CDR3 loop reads CASSSNSPPWQGTSGEQFF. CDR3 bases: TGTGCCAGCAGCTCGAATTCCCCCCCGTGGCAGGGCACCTCCGGTGAGCAGTTCTTC.

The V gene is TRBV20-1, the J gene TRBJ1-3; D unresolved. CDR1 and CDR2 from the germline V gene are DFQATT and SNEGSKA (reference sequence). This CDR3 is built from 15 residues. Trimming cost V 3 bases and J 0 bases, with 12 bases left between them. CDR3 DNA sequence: TGCAGTGCTAGTTGGGCAGCAACCTCTGGAAACACCATATATTTT. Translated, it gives CSASWAATSGNTIYF.